Listed here are 13 T cell receptor beta chains from one sample, sequenced in a study of T cell clusters in autoimmune cytopenias. TRB was amplified by touch-down multiplex PCR, primer pools A and B combined. TCRdb reprocessed the multiplex PCR reads, with one entry per CDR3 protein and no DNA. Its listing shows around 7,400 distinct CDR3 sequences. Each sample's input was 250 ng genomic DNA, 30,000 to 45,000 genome equivalents. Input material: peripheral blood. The receptors were gathered from a human donor with an autoimmune cytopenia or autoimmune hepatitis (not recorded which).

V is TRBV6-1 and J is TRBJ1-2. Germline values: CDR1 MNHNS, CDR2 SASEGT. The CDR3 is made up of 12 amino acids. The CDR3 here is CASSDGIFGYTF.

By frequency, this clonotype is medium-sized. The chain combines TRBV7-9 with TRBJ2-5; TCRdb indicates TRBD2, and absent DNA this call remains unverified. From germline, CDR1 is SEHNR and CDR2 FQNEAQ (reference sequence). The CDR3 is made up of 14 amino acids. The CDR3 region is CASSRVAGRETQYF.

The genes are TRBV25-1 and TRBJ1-1; TCRdb's D call, TRBD1, is unchecked because there is no DNA. CDR3 length: 15 residues. The germline gives CDR1 MGHDK, CDR2 SYGVNS. CDR3 amino acids: CASSEWGYQGTEAFF.

The genes are TRBV5-1 and TRBJ2-7; the TCRdb call, TRBD2, lacks DNA for checking. Germline lookup yields CDR1 SGHRS and CDR2 YFSETQ. This CDR3 is 15 amino acids long. CDR3 amino acids: CASSPYRDYSYEQYF. Together with reference TRBV5-1 and TRBJ2-7, the CDR3 gives the full variable domain: KAGVTQTPRYLIKTRGQQVTLSCSPISGHRSVSWYQQTPGQGLQFLFEYFSETQRNKGNFPGRFSGRQFSNSRSEMNVSTLELGDSALYLCASSPYRDYSYEQYFGPGTRLTVT.

The genes are TRBV20-1 and TRBJ1-1. CDR1 is DFQATT, CDR2 SNEGSKA, per germline (reference sequence). This CDR3 is built from 14 residues. The chain's CDR3 is CSAREAVWGTEAFF.

This clonotype ranks as medium-sized (0.01 to 0.1%) in terms of frequency. This chain connects TRBV20-1 to TRBJ1-1. This CDR3 is built from 13 residues. CDR1 is DFQATT, CDR2 SNEGSKA, per germline (reference sequence). The CDR3: CSAREDPNTEAFF.

The chain employs TRBV5-4 and TRBJ2-7. The CDR3 has 12 residues. Germline lookup yields CDR1 SGHNT and CDR2 YYREEE (reference sequence). The CDR3 spells CASSDSSYEQYF.

This clonotype is deemed medium-sized by its frequency. The CDR3: CAISELAGGVYGYTF. This sequence joins TRBV10-3 and TRBJ1-2; the TCRdb call, TRBD1, lacks DNA for checking. Germline V gene lookup returns CDR1 ENHRY and CDR2 SYGVKD. The CDR3 totals 15 residues.

The V gene is TRBV19, the J gene TRBJ1-1; TCRdb's D gene call, TRBD1, goes unchecked for lack of DNA. There are 17 residues in the CDR3. Germline-derived CDR1 and CDR2 are LNHDA and SQIVND (reference sequence). CDR3: CASSIRTKNRLLTEAFF.

The chain combines TRBV28 with TRBJ1-2; TCRdb's D call of TRBD1 is untestable without DNA. The germline V gene encodes CDR1 MDHEN and CDR2 SYDVKM. The CDR3 runs 14 residues. The CDR3 loop is CASSFVRQGANYTF.

Frequency places this clonotype as medium-sized (0.01 to 0.1%). J is TRBJ2-7 and V is TRBV29-1; TCRdb's D gene call, TRBD1, goes unchecked for lack of DNA. The CDR3 spans 13 residues. Germline CDR1 and CDR2: SQVTM and ANQGSEA. Here the CDR3 reads CSATGTTNYEQYF.

J is TRBJ1-5 and V is TRBV7-2; TCRdb outputs TRBD1, but without DNA this stays unchecked. Germline V gene lookup returns CDR1 SGHTA and CDR2 FQGNSA. The CDR3 is 16 residues long. The CDR3 protein is CASGPGQGNSNQPQHF.

The rearrangement links TRBV27 to TRBJ2-2. CDR3 length: 16 residues. CDR1 MNHEY and CDR2 SMNVEV come from the germline V gene (reference sequence). Here the CDR3 reads CASRNLKFGSTGELFF.